Listed here are 15 T cell receptor beta chains from one sample, sequenced in a study of blood T cell repertoires in COVID-19. TCRdb's table, derived via immunoSEQ multiplex PCR, lists solely in-frame clones and lacks some. The table shows a few hundred thousand clones, with under 90% occurring only once. Material for sequencing was peripheral blood. The source is a woman aged 25 to 39 with COVID-19, enrolled during active disease.

This clone has more than one count but fewer than ten. The CDR3 reads CASSQDLERGSYEQYF. In nucleotides, the CDR3 is TGCGCCAGCAGCCAAGATCTCGAGCGGGGCTCCTACGAGCAGTACTTC. The chain joins TRBV4-1 to TRBJ2-7, with 7 nucleotides matching TRBD2. The CDR3 is 16 residues long. The J segment lost 0 bases and the V segment lost 0 bases, leaving 5 bases of the junction unmatched. From germline, CDR1 is MGHRA and CDR2 YSYEKL.

The V call is TRBV27, the J call TRBJ2-7, with 7 positions matching TRBD1. The CDR3 loop spans 15 amino acids. Per germline, CDR1 MNHEY and CDR2 SMNVEV (reference sequence). The J segment lost 3 bases and the V segment lost 6 bases, leaving 11 bases of the junction unmatched. The CDR3 loop is CASSRTGVWGYEQYF. As DNA, the CDR3 is TGTGCCAGCAGCCGAACAGGGGTCTGGGGCTACGAGCAGTACTTC.

The rearrangement links TRBV7-9 to TRBJ2-1; 14 positions agree with TRBD2. The CDR3 totals 18 residues. Trimming at V came to 7 bases and at J to 0 bases, leaving 8 bases not matched to a gene. Germline V gene lookup returns CDR1 SEHNR and CDR2 FQNEAQ (reference sequence). CDR3 amino acids: CASTPTSGGAGSYNEQFF. CDR3 coding DNA: TGTGCCAGCACCCCGACTAGCGGGGGGGCCGGCTCCTACAATGAGCAGTTCTTC.

The genes are TRBV19 and TRBJ1-4; 7 positions agree with TRBD1. This CDR3 region has 13 residues. Germline values: CDR1 LNHDA, CDR2 SQIVND (reference sequence). V lost 7 bases, J lost 8 bases, and 7 bases stayed unmatched. The CDR3 protein is CASNDRVLEKLFF. The CDR3 DNA sequence: TGTGCCAGTAACGACAGGGTTTTAGAAAAACTGTTTTTT.

The sample holds one count of this clone. The gene calls are TRBV7-2 and TRBJ2-1, with 7 bases identical to TRBD2. CDR1 and CDR2 from the germline V gene are SGHTA and FQGNSA. This CDR3 contains 15 residues. V was pared by 5 bases and J by 4 bases, with 8 bases of the junction left unmatched. The CDR3 DNA sequence: TGTGCCAGCAGCAAGGAGCGGGGTCAATACAATGAGCAGTTCTTC. Protein: CASSKERGQYNEQFF.

The chain uses TRBV25-1 and TRBJ2-7, with 8 bases that match TRBD1. This CDR3 is 13 amino acids long. From germline, CDR1 is MGHDK and CDR2 SYGVNS. The ends lost 4 bases at V and 4 bases at J; junction bases unmatched: 3. The CDR3 sequence is CASSGTGWYEQYF. CDR3 in DNA: TGTGCCAGCAGTGGGACAGGGTGGTACGAGCAGTACTTC.

J is TRBJ2-1 and V is TRBV28, with D tentatively TRBD2 (6 bases). The CDR3 extends over 15 amino acids. Trimming cost V 8 bases and J 0 bases, with 14 bases left between them. Germline loops: CDR1 MDHEN, CDR2 SYDVKM. The CDR3 is CASGAGRYSYNEQFF. The CDR3, as DNA: TGTGCCAGCGGCGCGGGGAGGTACTCCTACAATGAGCAGTTCTTC.

This chain connects TRBV19 to TRBJ1-5, with D perhaps TRBD1 (6 bases). With 3 bases removed from V and 5 bases from J, the gap between germline ends came to 11 bases. Germline V lookup: CDR1 LNHDA, CDR2 SQIVND (reference sequence). The CDR3 is made up of 14 amino acids. CDR3 DNA sequence: TGTGCCAGTAGTATCCGGGCAGGGGATCAGCCCCAGCATTTT. Its translation is CASSIRAGDQPQHF.

The rearrangement links TRBV5-6 to TRBJ2-1; TRBD2 matches at 10 bases. With 4 bases clipped from V and 7 bases from J, the junction kept 11 bases outside the gene matches. Per the germline V gene, CDR1 is SGHDT and CDR2 is YYEEEE. CDR3 size: 16 residues. The CDR3 nucleotides read TGTGCCAGCAGCCCCATGACAGCGGGGGGGCTTAATGAGCAGTTCTTC. The encoded protein is CASSPMTAGGLNEQFF.

This chain links TRBV7-9 with TRBJ2-1; TRBD2 matches at 13 bases. Losses at the gene ends were 3 bases for V and 2 bases for J; bases not matched to a gene: 4. Germline lookup yields CDR1 SEHNR and CDR2 FQNEAQ (reference sequence). The CDR3 runs 17 residues. CDR3 bases: TGTGCCAGCAGCTTCCCCACTAGCGGGGGGGCCTACAATGAGCAGTTCTTC. This encodes CASSFPTSGGAYNEQFF. Full variable domain (remainder filled in from reference TRBV7-9 and TRBJ2-1): DTGVSQNPRHKITKRGQNVTFRCDPISEHNRLYWYRQTLGQGPEFLTYFQNEAQLEKSRLLSDRFSAERPKGSFSTLEIQRTEQGDSAMYLCASSFPTSGGAYNEQFFGPGTRLTVL.

The chain joins TRBV7-9 to TRBJ2-1, with 8 bases identical to TRBD1. V was pared by 1 base and J by 5 bases, with 4 bases of the junction left unmatched. This CDR3 is 15 amino acids long. Germline V gene sequence: CDR1 SEHNR, CDR2 FQNEAQ (reference sequence). CDR3 sequence reads: CASSLGRGLDNEQFF. The CDR3 DNA sequence: TGTGCCAGCAGCTTAGGCAGGGGGCTTGACAATGAGCAGTTCTTC.

This clone was observed a handful of times. The chain couples TRBV6-6 to TRBJ1-5; D remains ambiguous. V lost 3 bases, J lost 6 bases, and 12 bases lay in between. Germline V CDR1 and CDR2: MNHNY, SVGAGI (reference sequence). This CDR3 is built from 14 residues. The CDR3 DNA reads as TGTGCCAGCAGTTATGGTGGCTTCAGTCAGCCCCAGCATTTT. Residues: CASSYGGFSQPQHF.

This clone occurred a few times. This chain uses TRBV4-1 with TRBJ2-5; D may be TRBD2 (6 bases). Trimming shortened V by 0 bases and J by 2 bases, and 10 bases separated the two germline ends. CDR1 and CDR2 from the germline V gene are MGHRA and YSYEKL. This CDR3 is 15 amino acids long. The CDR3 spells CASSQDGGRQETQYF. Here the CDR3 DNA reads TGCGCCAGCAGCCAAGACGGGGGTCGGCAAGAGACCCAGTACTTC.

With respect to this clone: A clone one base away is much larger, so this may be a read error. Other DNA sequences of this sample code for an identical CDR3. This rearrangement joins TRBV28 to TRBJ1-2; 8 positions match TRBD1. V shed 8 bases, J shed 4 bases, and the junction held 3 bases outside the gene matches. Germline V gene sequence: CDR1 MDHEN, CDR2 SYDVKM. The CDR3 has 12 amino acids. The CDR3, as DNA: TGTGCCAGCGGAGACAGGGGCTATGGCTACACCTTC. It translates to CASGDRGYGYTF.

V usage is TRBV2 and J usage is TRBJ2-7; TRBD1 matches 7 bases. This CDR3 has 12 residues. Per the germline V gene, CDR1 is SNHLY and CDR2 is FYNNEI. With 7 bases clipped from V and 5 bases from J, the junction kept 5 bases outside the gene matches. The CDR3 is CASTTGIHEQYF. As DNA, the CDR3 is TGTGCCAGCACGACAGGGATCCACGAGCAGTACTTC.